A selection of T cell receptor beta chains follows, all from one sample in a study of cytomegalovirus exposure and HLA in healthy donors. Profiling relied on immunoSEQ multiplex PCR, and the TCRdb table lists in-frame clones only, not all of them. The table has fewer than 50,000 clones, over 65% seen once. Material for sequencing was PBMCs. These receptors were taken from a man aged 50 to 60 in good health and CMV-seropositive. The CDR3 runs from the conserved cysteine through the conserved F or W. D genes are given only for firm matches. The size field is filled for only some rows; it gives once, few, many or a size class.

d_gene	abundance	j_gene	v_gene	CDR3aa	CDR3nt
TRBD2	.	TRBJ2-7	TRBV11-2	CASSSGLAGLYEQYF	TGTGCCAGCAGCTCGGGACTAGCGGGGCTATACGAGCAGTACTTC
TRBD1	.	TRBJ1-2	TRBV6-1	CASSATGAYGYTF	TGTGCCAGCAGTGCAACAGGGGCCTATGGCTACACCTTC
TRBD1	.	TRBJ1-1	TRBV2	CASSFGTGNTEAFF	TGTGCCAGCAGTTTCGGGACAGGGAACACTGAAGCTTTCTTT
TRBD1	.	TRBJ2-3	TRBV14	CASSLRTGPTDTQYF	TGTGCCAGCAGCCTGAGGACAGGGCCAACAGATACGCAGTATTTT
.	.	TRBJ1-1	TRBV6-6	CASIAGYTEAFF	TGTGCCAGCATCGCGGGGTACACTGAAGCTTTCTTT
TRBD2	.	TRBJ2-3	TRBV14	CASSRGLAGGTDTQYF	TGTGCCAGCAGCCGAGGGCTAGCGGGGGGTACAGATACGCAGTATTTT
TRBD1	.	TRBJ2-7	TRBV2	CASIMGTGRYEQYF	TGTGCCAGCATTATGGGGACAGGTCGCTACGAGCAGTACTTC
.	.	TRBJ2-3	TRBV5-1	CASRKGGSTDTQYF	TGCGCCAGCAGAAAGGGGGGGAGCACAGATACGCAGTATTTT
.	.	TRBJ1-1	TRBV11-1	CASSRPGFEAFF	TGTGCCAGCAGCCGCCCGGGGTTTGAAGCTTTCTTT
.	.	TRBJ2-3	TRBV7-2	CASNLRRLELADTQYF	TGTGCCAGCAACTTAAGAAGGTTGGAGTTAGCAGATACGCAGTATTTT
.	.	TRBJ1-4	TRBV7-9	CASSSGGYGEKLFF	TGTGCCAGCAGCTCGGGGGGTTACGGTGAAAAACTGTTTTTT
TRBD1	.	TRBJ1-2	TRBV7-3	CASSPQGGYGYTF	TGTGCCAGCAGCCCACAGGGGGGCTATGGCTACACCTTC
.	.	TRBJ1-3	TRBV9	CASSAGSGNTIYF	TGTGCCAGCAGCGCGGGTTCTGGAAACACCATATATTTT
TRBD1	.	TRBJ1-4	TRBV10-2	CASSGGGTGYEKLFF	TGCGCCAGCAGTGGAGGAGGGACAGGGTATGAAAAACTGTTTTTT
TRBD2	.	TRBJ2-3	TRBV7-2	CASSLRSGGIDTQYF	TGTGCCAGCAGCTTAAGGAGCGGGGGAATAGATACGCAGTATTTT
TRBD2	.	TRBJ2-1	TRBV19	CASSRSGGGAYNEQFF	TGTGCCAGTAGTAGATCTGGCGGGGGGGCTTACAATGAGCAGTTCTTC
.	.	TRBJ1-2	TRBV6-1	CASREGQNYGYTF	TGTGCCAGCCGGGAGGGGCAGAACTATGGCTACACCTTC
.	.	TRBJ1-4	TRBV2	CASSVIRGGNEKLFF	TGTGCCAGCAGTGTCATACGGGGAGGAAATGAAAAACTGTTTTTT
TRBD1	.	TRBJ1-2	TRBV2	CASSPTPGTGAGYGYTF	TGTGCCAGCAGTCCTACTCCGGGGACAGGGGCGGGCTATGGCTACACCTTC
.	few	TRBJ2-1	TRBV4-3	CASSQGVSAVYNEQFF	TGCGCCAGCAGCCAAGGGGTATCAGCGGTTTACAATGAGCAGTTCTTC
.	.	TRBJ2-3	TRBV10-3	CAISDEAVSTDTQYF	TGTGCCATCAGTGATGAGGCGGTTAGCACAGATACGCAGTATTTT
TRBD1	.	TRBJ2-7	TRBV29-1	CSVGPDRGQYF	TGCAGCGTTGGTCCTGACAGGGGCCAGTACTTC
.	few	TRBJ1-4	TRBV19	CASSIVAGEKLFF	TGTGCCAGTAGTATAGTAGCAGGGGAAAAACTGTTTTTT
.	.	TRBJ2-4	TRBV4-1	CASSQGDGGAAKNIQYF	TGCGCCAGCAGCCAAGGGGATGGCGGGGCAGCCAAAAACATTCAGTACTTC
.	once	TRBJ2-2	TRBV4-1	CASSPRQAGELFF	TGCGCCAGCAGCCCCCGACAGGCCGGGGAGCTGTTTTTT
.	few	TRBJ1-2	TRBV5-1	CASSLQDSYTF	TGCGCCAGCAGCCTTCAGGACAGCTACACCTTC
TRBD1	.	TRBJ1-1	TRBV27	CASRPLDRATEAFF	TGTGCCAGCAGACCTCTAGACAGGGCCACTGAAGCTTTCTTT
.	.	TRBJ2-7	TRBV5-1	CASSLNRDYEQYF	TGCGCCAGCAGCTTGAACAGGGACTACGAGCAGTACTTC
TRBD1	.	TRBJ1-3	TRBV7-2	CASSLVKPGGAGNTIYF	TGTGCCAGCAGCCTAGTAAAACCAGGGGGCGCTGGAAACACCATATATTTT
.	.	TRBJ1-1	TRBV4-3	CASSQRRGTEAFF	TGCGCCAGCAGCCAGAGGAGAGGTACAGAAGCTTTCTTT
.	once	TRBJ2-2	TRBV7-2	CASSLELGMNTGELFF	TGTGCCAGCAGCTTAGAACTCGGGATGAACACCGGGGAGCTGTTTTTT
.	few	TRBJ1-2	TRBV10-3	CAISEGARGYTF	TGTGCCATCAGTGAGGGGGCGAGAGGCTACACCTTC
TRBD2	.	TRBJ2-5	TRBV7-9	CASSTGLAVGETQYF	TGTGCCAGCAGCACCGGACTAGCAGTTGGAGAGACCCAGTACTTC
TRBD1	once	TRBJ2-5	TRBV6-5	CASSYGPGGFETQYF	TGTGCCAGCAGTTACGGGCCAGGGGGCTTCGAGACCCAGTACTTC
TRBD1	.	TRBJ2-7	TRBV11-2	CASRELKGTVEQYF	TGTGCCAGCAGAGAACTAAAGGGGACAGTCGAGCAGTACTTC
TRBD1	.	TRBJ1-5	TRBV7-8	CASTPGGTGDVSQPQHF	TGTGCCAGCACCCCTGGGGGGACAGGGGATGTTAGTCAGCCCCAGCATTTT
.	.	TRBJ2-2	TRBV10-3	CAISDETGPGELFF	TGTGCCATCAGTGACGAAACAGGGCCCGGGGAGCTGTTTTTT
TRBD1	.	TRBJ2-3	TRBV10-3	CAISERTGGSTDTQYF	TGTGCCATCAGTGAAAGGACAGGGGGCAGCACAGATACGCAGTATTTT
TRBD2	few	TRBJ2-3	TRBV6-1	CASSGLAGGPDTQYF	TGTGCCAGCAGTGGACTAGCGGGGGGCCCAGATACGCAGTATTTT
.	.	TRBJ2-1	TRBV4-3	CASSPARSAYNEQFF	TGCGCCAGCAGCCCCGCCCGCAGTGCCTACAATGAGCAGTTCTTC
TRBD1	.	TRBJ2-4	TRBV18	CASSLGQGARNIQYF	TGTGCCAGCTCACTCGGACAGGGGGCGAGGAACATTCAGTACTTC
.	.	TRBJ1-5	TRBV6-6	CASSWDNGSHQPQHF	TGTGCCAGCAGCTGGGACAACGGGTCACATCAGCCCCAGCATTTT
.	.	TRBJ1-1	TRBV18	CASSLQGMNTEAFF	TGTGCCAGCTCACTACAGGGTATGAACACTGAAGCTTTCTTT
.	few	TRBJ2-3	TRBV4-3	CASSSWPGSTDTQYF	TGCGCCAGCAGCTCTTGGCCGGGTAGCACAGATACGCAGTATTTT
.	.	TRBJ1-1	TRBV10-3	CAIRANTEAFF	TGTGCCATCAGGGCGAACACTGAAGCTTTCTTT